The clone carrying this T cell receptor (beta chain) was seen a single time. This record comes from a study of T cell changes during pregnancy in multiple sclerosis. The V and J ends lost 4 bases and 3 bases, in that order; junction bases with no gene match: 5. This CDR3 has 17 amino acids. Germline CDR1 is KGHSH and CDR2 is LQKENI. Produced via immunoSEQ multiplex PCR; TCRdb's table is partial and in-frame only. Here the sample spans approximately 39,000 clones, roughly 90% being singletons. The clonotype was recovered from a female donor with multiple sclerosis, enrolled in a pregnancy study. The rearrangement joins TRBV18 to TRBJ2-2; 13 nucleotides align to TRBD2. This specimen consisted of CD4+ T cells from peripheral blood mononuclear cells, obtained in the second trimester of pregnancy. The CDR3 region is CASSQLAGGPDTGELFF. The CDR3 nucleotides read TGTGCCAGCTCACAACTAGCGGGAGGGCCGGACACCGGGGAGCTGTTTTTT.